This T cell receptor beta chain stems from a study of yellow fever vaccine responses in identical twins. This CDR3 region has 14 residues. Germline loops: CDR1 SGHNT, CDR2 YENEEA. V dropped 5 bases and J dropped 2 bases, with 11 bases sitting between them. TCRdb itself ran the RT-PCR reads through MiXCR, one entry per CDR3 protein. In the table there are around 18,000 distinct CDR3 sequences, around 83% of which are singletons. This material consisted of T cells from blood (PBMCs), unsorted or a sorted subset (not recorded which), taken before or after yellow fever vaccination (not recorded which). The origin of this receptor is a woman aged 18 to 35 who received the yellow fever vaccine. The chain couples TRBV11-3 to TRBJ2-3, with D possibly TRBD2 on 6 matching bases. The DNA for the CDR3 is TGTGCCAGCAGCCAAGGACTAAACACAGATACGCAGTATTTT. It is translated as CASSQGLNTDTQYF.